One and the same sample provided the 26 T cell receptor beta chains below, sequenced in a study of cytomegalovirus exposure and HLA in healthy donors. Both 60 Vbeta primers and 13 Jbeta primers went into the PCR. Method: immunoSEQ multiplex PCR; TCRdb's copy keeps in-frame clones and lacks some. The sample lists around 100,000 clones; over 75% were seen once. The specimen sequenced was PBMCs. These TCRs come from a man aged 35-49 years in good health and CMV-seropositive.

DNA for the CDR3: TGTGCCTGCCAGCTTCTTCCCAGCGTTTTCTCTGGAAACACCATATATTTT. This translates into CACQLLPSVFSGNTIYF. The V call is TRBV30, the J call TRBJ1-3, with D hard to call. The length of the CDR3 is 17 residues. CDR1 GTSNPN and CDR2 SVGIG come from the germline V gene (reference sequence). V shed 6 bases and J shed 0 bases, with 21 bases lying between them.

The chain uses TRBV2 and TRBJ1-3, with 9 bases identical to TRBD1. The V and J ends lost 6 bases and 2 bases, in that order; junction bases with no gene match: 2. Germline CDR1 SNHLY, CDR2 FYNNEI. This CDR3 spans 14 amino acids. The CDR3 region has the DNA TGTGCCAGCAGGGGGACAGGGCCTGGAAACACCATATATTTT. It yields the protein CASRGTGPGNTIYF.

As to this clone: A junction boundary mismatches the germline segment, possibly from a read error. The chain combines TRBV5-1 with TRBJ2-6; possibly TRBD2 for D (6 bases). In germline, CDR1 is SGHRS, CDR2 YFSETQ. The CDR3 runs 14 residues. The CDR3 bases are TGCGCCAGCAGCTTGGGGGGGGAGGCCAACGGCCTGACTTTC. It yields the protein CASSLGGEANGLTF. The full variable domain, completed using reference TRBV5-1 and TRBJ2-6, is KAGVTQTPRYLIKTRGQQVTLSCSPISGHRSVSWYQQTPGQGLQFLFEYFSETQRNKGNFPGRFSGRQFSNSRSEMNVSTLELGDSALYLCASSLGGEANGLTFGAGSRLTVL.

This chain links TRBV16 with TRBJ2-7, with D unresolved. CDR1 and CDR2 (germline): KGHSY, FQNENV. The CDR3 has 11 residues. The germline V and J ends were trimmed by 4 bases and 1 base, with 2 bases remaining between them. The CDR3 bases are TGTGCCAGCAGCCCTTCCTACGAGCAGTACTTC. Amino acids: CASSPSYEQYF.

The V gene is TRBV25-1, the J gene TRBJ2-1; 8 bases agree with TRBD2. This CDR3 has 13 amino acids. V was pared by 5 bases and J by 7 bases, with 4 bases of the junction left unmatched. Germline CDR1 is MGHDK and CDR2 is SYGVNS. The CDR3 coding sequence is TGTGCCAGCAGTTCGGGGGGGTCGAATGAGCAGTTCTTC. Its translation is CASSSGGSNEQFF.

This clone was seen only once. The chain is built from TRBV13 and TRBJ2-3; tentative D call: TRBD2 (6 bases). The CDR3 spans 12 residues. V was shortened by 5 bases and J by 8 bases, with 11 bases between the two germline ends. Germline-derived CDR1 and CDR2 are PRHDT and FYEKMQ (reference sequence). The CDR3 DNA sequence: TGTGCCAGCAGCACTCGGGGGACTACGCAGTATTTT. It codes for CASSTRGTTQYF. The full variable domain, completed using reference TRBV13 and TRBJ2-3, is AAGVIQSPRHLIKEKRETATLKCYPIPRHDTVYWYQQGPGQDPQFLISFYEKMQSDKGSIPDRFSAQQFSDYHSELNMSSLELGDSALYFCASSTRGTTQYFGPGTRLTVL.

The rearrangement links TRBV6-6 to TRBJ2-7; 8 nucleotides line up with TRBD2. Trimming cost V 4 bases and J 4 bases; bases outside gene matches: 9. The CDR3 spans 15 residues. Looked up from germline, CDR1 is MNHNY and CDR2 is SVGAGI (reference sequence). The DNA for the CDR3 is TGTGCCAGCAGTTCCCCTGGACGGGGGGGTTACGAGCAGTACTTC. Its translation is CASSSPGRGGYEQYF.

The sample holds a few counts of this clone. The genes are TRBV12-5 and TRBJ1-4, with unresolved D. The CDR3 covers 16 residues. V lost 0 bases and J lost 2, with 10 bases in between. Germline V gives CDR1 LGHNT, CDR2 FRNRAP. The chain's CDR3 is CASGLVLGGTNEKLFF. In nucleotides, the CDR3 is TGTGCTAGTGGTTTGGTACTCGGAGGGACTAATGAAAAACTGTTTTTT.

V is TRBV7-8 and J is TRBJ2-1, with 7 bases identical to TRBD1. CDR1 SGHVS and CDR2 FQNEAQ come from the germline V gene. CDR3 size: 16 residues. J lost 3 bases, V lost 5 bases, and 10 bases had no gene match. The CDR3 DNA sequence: TGTGCCAGCAGCCACCCCTCGGGACAGATCTACAATGAGCAGTTCTTC. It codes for CASSHPSGQIYNEQFF.

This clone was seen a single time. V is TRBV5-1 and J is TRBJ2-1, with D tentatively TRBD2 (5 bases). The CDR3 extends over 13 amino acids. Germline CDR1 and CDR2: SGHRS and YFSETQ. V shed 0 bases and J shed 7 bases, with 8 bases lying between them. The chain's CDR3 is CASSLVPGNEQFF. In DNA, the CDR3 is TGCGCCAGCAGCTTGGTCCCGGGGAATGAGCAGTTCTTC.

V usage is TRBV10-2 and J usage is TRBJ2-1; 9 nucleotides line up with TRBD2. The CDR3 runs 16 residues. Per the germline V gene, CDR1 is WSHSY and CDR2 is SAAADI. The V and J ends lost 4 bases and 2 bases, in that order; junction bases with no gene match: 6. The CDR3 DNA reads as TGCGCCAGCAGTGTTTTAGCGGGAGACACCTACAATGAGCAGTTCTTC. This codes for CASSVLAGDTYNEQFF.

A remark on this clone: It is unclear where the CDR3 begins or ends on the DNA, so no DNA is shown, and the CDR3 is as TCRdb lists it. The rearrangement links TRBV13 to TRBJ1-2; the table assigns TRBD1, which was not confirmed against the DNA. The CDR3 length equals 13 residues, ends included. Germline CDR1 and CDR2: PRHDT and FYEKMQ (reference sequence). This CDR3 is CASSLVATGSPVF.

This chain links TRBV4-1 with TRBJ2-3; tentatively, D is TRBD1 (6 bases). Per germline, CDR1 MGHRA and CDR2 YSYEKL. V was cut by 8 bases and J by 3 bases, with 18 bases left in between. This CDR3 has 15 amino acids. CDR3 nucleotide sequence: TGCGCCAGCTCCCTCCAGGGGTGGAGGACAGATACGCAGTATTTT. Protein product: CASSLQGWRTDTQYF.

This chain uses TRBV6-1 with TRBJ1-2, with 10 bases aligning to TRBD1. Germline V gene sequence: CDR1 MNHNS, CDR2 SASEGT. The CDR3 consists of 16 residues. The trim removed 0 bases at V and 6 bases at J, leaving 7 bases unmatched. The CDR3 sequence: CASSEALKGQGHGYTF. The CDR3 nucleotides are TGTGCCAGCAGTGAAGCGCTAAAGGGACAGGGGCATGGCTACACCTTC.

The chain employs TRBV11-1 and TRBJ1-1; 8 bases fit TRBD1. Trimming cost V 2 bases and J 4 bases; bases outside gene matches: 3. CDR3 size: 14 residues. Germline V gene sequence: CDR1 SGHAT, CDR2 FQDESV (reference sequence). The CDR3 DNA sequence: TGTGCCAGCAGCTTACAGGGGGCAAGCACTGAAGCTTTCTTT. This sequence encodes CASSLQGASTEAFF.

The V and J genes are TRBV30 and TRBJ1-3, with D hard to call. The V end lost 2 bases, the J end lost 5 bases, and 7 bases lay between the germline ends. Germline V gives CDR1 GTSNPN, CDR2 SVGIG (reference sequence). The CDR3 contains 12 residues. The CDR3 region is CAWSMGRNTIYF. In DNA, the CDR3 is TGTGCCTGGAGTATGGGCCGAAACACCATATATTTT.

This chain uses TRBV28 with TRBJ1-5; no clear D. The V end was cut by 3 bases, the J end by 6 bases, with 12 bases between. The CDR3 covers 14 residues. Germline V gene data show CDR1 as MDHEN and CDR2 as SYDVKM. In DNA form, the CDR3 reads TGTGCCAGCAGTTTTTTACGTCGGAGTCAGCCCCAGCATTTT. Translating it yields CASSFLRRSQPQHF.

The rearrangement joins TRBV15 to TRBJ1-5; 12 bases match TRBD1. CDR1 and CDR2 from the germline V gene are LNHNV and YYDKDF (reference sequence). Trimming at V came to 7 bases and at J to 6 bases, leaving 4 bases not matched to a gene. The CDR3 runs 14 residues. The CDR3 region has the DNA TGTGCCACCACCGGGACAGGGGGCATTCAGCCCCAGCATTTT. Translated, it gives CATTGTGGIQPQHF.

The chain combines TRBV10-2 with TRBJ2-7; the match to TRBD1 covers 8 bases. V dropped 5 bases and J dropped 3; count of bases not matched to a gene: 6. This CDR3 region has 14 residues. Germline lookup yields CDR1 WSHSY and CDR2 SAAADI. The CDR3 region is CASSYGQGIYEQYF. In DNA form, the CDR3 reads TGCGCCAGCAGTTACGGACAGGGAATCTACGAGCAGTACTTC.

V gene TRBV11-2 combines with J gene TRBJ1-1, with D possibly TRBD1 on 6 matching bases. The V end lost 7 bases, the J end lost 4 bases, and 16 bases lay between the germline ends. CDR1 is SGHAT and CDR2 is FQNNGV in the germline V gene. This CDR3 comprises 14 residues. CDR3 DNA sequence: TGTGCCAGCAACTCTCAGGGGAAAGGCACTGAAGCTTTCTTT. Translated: CASNSQGKGTEAFF.

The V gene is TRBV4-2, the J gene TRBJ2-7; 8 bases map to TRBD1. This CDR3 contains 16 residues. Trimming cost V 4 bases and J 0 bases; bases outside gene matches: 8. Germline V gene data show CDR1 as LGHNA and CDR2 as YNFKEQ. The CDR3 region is CASSLSRDRYSYEQYF. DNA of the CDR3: TGTGCCAGCAGCCTGTCCCGGGACAGGTACTCCTACGAGCAGTACTTC.

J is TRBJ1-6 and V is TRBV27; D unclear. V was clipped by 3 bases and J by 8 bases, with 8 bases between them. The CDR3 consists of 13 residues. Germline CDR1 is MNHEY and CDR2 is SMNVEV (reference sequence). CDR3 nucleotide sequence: TGTGCCAGCAGTTTTGGGAGCGATTCACCCCTCCACTTT. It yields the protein CASSFGSDSPLHF.

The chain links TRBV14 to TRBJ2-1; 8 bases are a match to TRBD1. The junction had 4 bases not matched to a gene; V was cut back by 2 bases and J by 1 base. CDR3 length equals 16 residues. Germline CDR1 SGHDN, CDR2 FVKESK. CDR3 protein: CASSQLTGGSYNEQFF. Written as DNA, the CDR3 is TGTGCCAGCAGCCAACTTACAGGGGGTTCCTACAATGAGCAGTTCTTC.

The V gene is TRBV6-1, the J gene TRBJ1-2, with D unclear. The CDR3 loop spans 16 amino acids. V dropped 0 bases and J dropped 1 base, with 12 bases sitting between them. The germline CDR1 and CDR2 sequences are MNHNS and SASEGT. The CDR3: CASSEATWYSNYGYTF. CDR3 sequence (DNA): TGTGCCAGCAGTGAAGCGACCTGGTACAGTAACTATGGCTACACCTTC.

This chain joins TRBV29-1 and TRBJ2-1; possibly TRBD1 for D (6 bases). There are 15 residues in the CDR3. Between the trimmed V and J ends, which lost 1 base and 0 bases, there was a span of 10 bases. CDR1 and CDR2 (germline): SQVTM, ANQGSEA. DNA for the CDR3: TGCAGCGTTGAAGCTCAGGGGATCTCCTACAATGAGCAGTTCTTC. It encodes CSVEAQGISYNEQFF.

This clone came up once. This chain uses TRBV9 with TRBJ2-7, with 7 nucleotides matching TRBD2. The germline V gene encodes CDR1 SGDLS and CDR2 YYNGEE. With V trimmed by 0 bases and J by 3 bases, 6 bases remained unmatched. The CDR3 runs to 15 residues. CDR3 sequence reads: CASSVGGTNRYEQYF. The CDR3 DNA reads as TGTGCCAGCAGCGTAGGCGGGACTAATCGCTACGAGCAGTACTTC.